This T cell receptor beta chain originates from a study of cytomegalovirus exposure and HLA in healthy donors. Regarding the study as a whole: An analysis that was carried out later associated 15,000 to 20,000 TCR beta sequences with HLA alleles at 0.05 false discovery rate. Reports credit the classifier with highly specific, highly sensitive diagnosis of cytomegalovirus status.

Comment on this clone: The antigen remains undetermined.

J gave up 3 bases and V 4 bases, and 8 bases lay outside the gene matches. CDR3 length: 15 residues. Germline loops: CDR1 SGHVS, CDR2 FNYEAQ. PCR used 60 Vbeta primers and 13 Jbeta primers. Method: immunoSEQ multiplex PCR; TCRdb's copy keeps in-frame clones and lacks some. The sample holds about 160,000 clones; roughly 85% are singletons and the top ten take approximately 0.89%. Sample: PBMCs. The V gene is TRBV7-6, the J gene TRBJ2-7, with 8 bases identical to TRBD1. This clonotype was obtained from a woman between 50 and 59 years old in good health and CMV-seropositive. In DNA, the CDR3 is TGTGCCAGCAGCTCAGGACAGGGACCTTTCTACGAGCAGTACTTC. This codes for CASSSGQGPFYEQYF.